The T cell receptor (beta chain) under discussion was sequenced for a study of identical twins listed by TCRdb under 2016. With respect to the entire study: The study deep-sequenced TCR alpha and beta repertoires from monozygotic twins, unrelated adults of various ages and cord blood to test whether fetal clonotypes persist. To rule out contamination, replicate twin experiments were performed at different times with different library preparation protocols. Overall study results and their limits: Invariant T cells such as MAIT and iNKT could partly confound zero-insertion analyses, though diverse VJ usage argued against this for most clonotypes. In monozygotic twins, out-of-frame TCR alpha sharing was systematically underestimated by recombination models, although the models agreed with sharing between unrelated individuals. The excess sharing between twins in beta out-of-frame sequences was weaker because fewer shared sequences reduced the signal-to-noise ratio. Out-of-frame TCR alpha sequences shared between twins showed an excess of low generation-probability sequences compared with coincidental sharing between unrelated individuals. Fewer insertions were carried by abundant cord blood beta clonotypes, a similar but weaker trend appeared in young adult naive repertoires, and no such trend appeared in memory repertoires. Conclusions relied on cross-sectional statistical analysis, since the same donors could not be followed over many years.

The library was produced with 5' RACE. The sample was run on an Illumina HiSeq 2000. A universal primer binding site was introduced by template switching, and a unique molecular identifier was present in the final cDNA, enabling accurate counting of TCR cDNA molecules. Specific primers in the conserved constant-segment region were used to synthesize first-strand cDNA for the TCR alpha and beta chains. To control for contamination, each cDNA library was double barcoded with a SMART-Mk sample barcode plus Illumina barcodes. TruSeq adapter sequences along with Illumina sample barcodes were introduced in two successive PCR steps. The TCR alpha and beta cDNA libraries were sequenced on the Illumina HiSeq platform using custom primers. Concerning the study's data processing: Unique molecular identifiers were extracted from raw reads with MiGEC, and CDR3 positions were determined with MiXCR. Recombination models were inferred per individual with the repgenHMM and IGoR tools using an EM algorithm. The analysis of shared clonotypes was done with the tcR package in R, with sharing normalized by the product of cloneset sizes. Out-of-frame nonproductive sequences were analyzed to study raw recombination free of thymic and clonal selection effects. Through fastp at Q25 and MiXCR, TCRdb rebuilt clones from the public reads, retaining in-frame beta chains. Rows are combined by CDR3 protein, so each entry shows the most common genes and DNA. TCRdb assigned the V and J calls; the authors' analysis was not used. This sample has roughly 480,000 distinct CDR3 sequences in its table, and 20% to 25% of those were observed once. The ten largest clones represent about 3% of the sample.

As encoded in the germline V gene, CDR1 is MNHNS while CDR2 is SASEGT. V is shortened by 5 bases, J by 1 base, and the region joining them spans 11 bases. From the cysteine through the phenylalanine, the CDR3 covers 14 amino acids. Just the 42-base CDR3 DNA is kept, in frame starting at base 1. About this clonotype itself: The target of this receptor is not known. Nothing much larger sits one base from this clone, and base qualities are not available.

Only healthy Caucasian donors were included. Three pairs of female monozygotic twins, all aged about 18 to 29 years, made up the twin cohort. Positive isolation kits from Invitrogen were used to isolate the CD4+ and CD8+ T cell populations. The same data also went into a second study, on T cells expressing NK-cell markers. The other study reports the following: Under 10 donors provided sorted CD3+CD56+NKG2C+, CD3+CD56+NKG2C- and CD3+CD56-NKG2C+ T-cell subsets, whose TCR beta-chain repertoires were profiled. Among the eight sequenced donors, only one was HCMV-seronegative, while the other seven were HCMV-seropositive. In several experiments an anti-gammadeltaTCR antibody was added to restrict sorting to alphabetaTCR-expressing T cells. In roughly six donors, the dominant CD3+CD56+NKG2C+ clonotypes ranked among the top 10 CD8+ clonotypes, making up 1.0-7.0% of CD8+ T cells. Those dominant clonotypes were again the most abundant among CD3+CD56-NKG2C+ cells in several donors, at about 28.3-60.1%. It remained unclear whether the expanded NKG2C-expressing T cell clones were specific for HCMV antigens. The eight sequenced donors were randomly selected healthy volunteers, three men and five women. HCMV-specific IgG was detected in serum with a commercial ELISA kit to determine HCMV serostatus. MIGEC handled demultiplexing of the reads and grouping by UMI, while MiTCR was used to assemble and quantify clonotypes. To remove erroneous sequences, TCR cDNA sequences were retained only when supported by two or more reads. The tcR package was used for downstream repertoire analysis, and clonotypes were matched across fractions by CDR3 nucleotide sequence plus V segment. VDJmatch was used to annotate antigen specificity against VDJdb, with one amino acid substitution allowed in CDR3.

Here the chain combines TRBV6-1 and TRBJ2-5; too little of a D gene remains to name it. The sequence derives from a woman in her late teens or twenties in good health. The sequenced sample was CD4+ T cells sorted from blood. The DNA reads TGTGCCAGCAGTCCGGTGATGCCCCAAGAGACCCAGTACTTC. Translated, it reads CASSPVMPQETQYF.